This T cell receptor beta chain emerged from a study of T cell responses to AZD1222 COVID-19 vaccine. V was pared by 5 bases and J by 2 bases, with 3 bases of the junction left unmatched. This CDR3 region has 14 residues. The germline CDR1 and CDR2 sequences are SNHLY and FYNNEI. The assay was immunoSEQ multiplex PCR, and TCRdb's table has in-frame clones only and misses some. The table shows 180,000 or so clones, with roughly nine tenths occurring only once. Findings and limits, study-wide: Rises in breadth and depth of Spike-specific TCRs came after two AZD1222 doses. Regions left unmutated in variants are reportedly the target of nearly half of spike-specific TCRs.

Concerning this clone: Its antigen is as yet unknown.

This sequence was found in an adult who received the AZD1222 COVID-19 vaccine. The chain employs TRBV2 and TRBJ2-7; TRBD1 aligns across 10 bases. Sample: peripheral blood, taken 28 days after the second AZD1222 dose. The CDR3 loop reads CASSRGQGAYEQYF. The CDR3 region has the DNA TGTGCCAGCAGTCGCGGACAGGGGGCCTACGAGCAGTACTTC.